Listed below are T cell receptor beta chains from one sample, sequenced in a study of hypomethylating agent response in myelodysplastic syndrome. Profiled with immunoSEQ multiplex PCR; TCRdb holds only in-frame clones, not every one. The sample records some 6,200 clones, roughly 80% being singletons. The specimen comprised bone marrow, sampled before or after starting hypomethylating agent treatment for myelodysplastic syndrome (not recorded which). Source of these receptors: a human donor with myelodysplastic syndrome. The CDR3 runs from the conserved cysteine through the conserved F or W. Fields, in order: D gene, V gene, J gene, clone size, CDR3 protein, CDR3 DNA. A D gene is named only where the DNA matches it firmly. Clone size appears in some rows only: once, few, many, or a class for an expanded clone.

D: TRBD1; V: TRBV6-6; J: TRBJ1-4; size: .; CDR3: CASTPGQGHEKLFF; DNA: TGTGCCAGCACCCCGGGACAGGGTCATGAAAAACTGTTTTTT
D: TRBD1; V: TRBV7-8; J: TRBJ2-7; size: .; CDR3: CASSSHRDREDQQYF; DNA: TGTGCCAGCAGTTCACACCGGGACAGGGAGGATCAGCAGTACTTC
D: .; V: TRBV7-6; J: TRBJ2-5; size: .; CDR3: CASSEEQTQYF; DNA: TGTGCCAGCAGCGAGGAGCAGACCCAGTACTTC
D: .; V: TRBV7-2; J: TRBJ1-5; size: .; CDR3: CASRGGFLGNQPQHF; DNA: TGTGCCAGCAGGGGGGGGTTTCTGGGCAATCAGCCCCAGCATTTT
D: .; V: TRBV18; J: TRBJ1-1; size: .; CDR3: CASSAFAVGSNTEAFF; DNA: TGTGCCAGCTCAGCTTTCGCAGTAGGGTCAAACACTGAAGCTTTCTTT
D: TRBD1; V: TRBV2; J: TRBJ1-2; size: .; CDR3: CASTRQGWMGGYTF; DNA: TGTGCCAGCACTAGACAGGGATGGATGGGTGGCTACACCTTC
D: .; V: TRBV6-5; J: TRBJ1-5; size: .; CDR3: CASSYWVGGPQHF; DNA: TGTGCCAGCAGTTACTGGGTTGGTGGGCCCCAGCATTTT
D: TRBD1; V: TRBV4-3; J: TRBJ1-5; size: .; CDR3: CASSQERQGAQPQHF; DNA: TGCGCCAGCAGCCAAGAGCGGCAGGGGGCTCAGCCCCAGCATTTT
D: .; V: TRBV19; J: TRBJ1-5; size: .; CDR3: CASSLGQYNQPQHF; DNA: TGTGCCAGTAGTTTGGGCCAATACAATCAGCCCCAGCATTTT
D: .; V: TRBV9; J: TRBJ1-1; size: .; CDR3: CASSVEGVGKAFF; DNA: TGTGCCAGCAGCGTAGAGGGGGTAGGGAAGGCTTTCTTT
D: TRBD1; V: TRBV4-1; J: TRBJ1-1; size: .; CDR3: CASSPLQGQALNTEAFF; DNA: TGCGCCAGCAGCCCCCTGCAGGGACAGGCGTTGAACACTGAAGCTTTCTTT
D: .; V: TRBV19; J: TRBJ1-1; size: .; CDR3: CASVRTGLGSTEAFF; DNA: TGTGCCAGTGTACGGACGGGTCTTGGGAGCACTGAAGCTTTCTTT
D: .; V: TRBV7-3; J: TRBJ2-7; size: .; CDR3: CASSLGWGAPYEQYF; DNA: TGTGCCAGCAGCTTAGGTTGGGGTGCCCCCTACGAGCAGTACTTC
D: .; V: TRBV7-6; J: TRBJ1-1; size: .; CDR3: CASSPTGGMNTEAFF; DNA: TGTGCCAGCAGCCCCACGGGGGGTATGAACACTGAAGCTTTTTTT
D: .; V: TRBV2; J: TRBJ2-7; size: .; CDR3: CASSETDNYSYEQYF; DNA: TGTGCCAGCAGTGAAACGGACAACTACTCCTACGAGCAGTACTTC
D: .; V: TRBV5-5; J: TRBJ1-5; size: .; CDR3: CASSFETLNQPQHF; DNA: TGTGCCAGCAGTTTCGAAACCCTCAATCAGCCCCAGCATTTT
D: TRBD1; V: TRBV28; J: TRBJ1-1; size: .; CDR3: CASRPPGQIPEAFF; DNA: TGTGCCAGCAGACCCCCGGGACAGATCCCCGAAGCTTTCTTT
D: .; V: TRBV5-6; J: TRBJ2-3; size: medium-sized; CDR3: CASSPQRADTQYF; DNA: TGTGCCAGCAGCCCCCAGAGGGCAGATACGCAGTATTTT
D: TRBD2; V: TRBV4-2; J: TRBJ2-3; size: .; CDR3: CASSQGLAGTDTQYF; DNA: TGTGCCAGCAGCCAAGGTCTAGCGGGGACAGATACGCAGTATTTT
D: TRBD1; V: TRBV28; J: TRBJ2-1; size: .; CDR3: CASRSQGSSYNEQFF; DNA: TGTGCCAGCAGGTCACAGGGGAGCTCCTACAATGAGCAGTTCTTC
D: TRBD1; V: TRBV7-9; J: TRBJ2-7; size: once; CDR3: CASSAGTGKLLVYEQYF; DNA: TGTGCCAGCAGCGCAGGGACAGGTAAATTACTCGTCTACGAGCAGTACTTC
D: .; V: TRBV7-8; J: TRBJ2-3; size: .; CDR3: CASSFTDTQYF; DNA: TGTGCCAGCAGCTTCACAGATACGCAGTATTTT
D: .; V: TRBV29-1; J: TRBJ2-3; size: .; CDR3: CSVRRLVVSLSSTDTQYF; DNA: TGCAGCGTGAGACGGTTGGTGGTCAGTCTTTCTAGCACAGATACGCAGTATTTT
D: .; V: TRBV5-1; J: TRBJ1-1; size: .; CDR3: CASSLVSSRATEAFF; DNA: TGCGCCAGCAGCTTGGTGTCGTCGAGGGCCACTGAAGCTTTCTTT
D: .; V: TRBV6-5; J: TRBJ2-7; size: .; CDR3: CASTSPRVYEQYF; DNA: TGTGCCAGCACCTCCCCCAGGGTATACGAGCAGTACTTC
D: .; V: TRBV6-5; J: TRBJ1-3; size: once; CDR3: CASRPVAGNTIYF; DNA: TGTGCCAGCAGGCCCGTGGCTGGAAACACCATATATTTT
D: .; V: TRBV19; J: TRBJ1-1; size: .; CDR3: CASSIGGGGGSEAFF; DNA: TGTGCCAGTAGTATCGGGGGGGGCGGAGGTTCTGAAGCTTTCTTT
D: TRBD2; V: TRBV7-9; J: TRBJ2-2; size: .; CDR3: CASSVTSRSINGELFF; DNA: TGTGCCAGCAGCGTGACTAGCCGGAGTATTAACGGGGAGCTGTTTTTT
D: TRBD2; V: TRBV5-4; J: TRBJ2-7; size: .; CDR3: CASTPGGGGSSYEQYF; DNA: TGTGCCAGCACCCCGGGGGGGGGAGGGAGCTCCTACGAGCAGTACTTC
D: .; V: TRBV9; J: TRBJ2-2; size: .; CDR3: CASSLGNTGELFF; DNA: TGTGCCAGCTCCCTGGGGAACACCGGGGAGCTGTTTTTT
D: .; V: TRBV7-3; J: TRBJ2-1; size: .; CDR3: CASSPGRGNRNEQFF; DNA: TGTGCCAGCAGCCCGGGGAGGGGGAACCGGAATGAGCAGTTCTTC
D: .; V: TRBV19; J: TRBJ1-1; size: .; CDR3: CASSNRDDEAFF; DNA: TGTGCCAGTAGTAACCGGGACGACGAAGCTTTCTTT
D: TRBD2; V: TRBV4-3; J: TRBJ2-5; size: .; CDR3: CASSPRSGGEETQYF; DNA: TGCGCCAGCAGCCCCCGCAGTGGGGGGGAAGAGACCCAGTACTTC
D: .; V: TRBV11-2; J: TRBJ2-5; size: once; CDR3: CASSLRREQETQYF; DNA: TGTGCCAGCAGCTTAAGAAGGGAGCAAGAGACCCAGTACTTC
D: TRBD2; V: TRBV15; J: TRBJ2-3; size: once; CDR3: CATSRDLKRGRTDTQYF; DNA: TGTGCCACCAGCAGAGATCTTAAGCGGGGGCGCACAGATACGCAGTATTTT
D: TRBD2; V: TRBV7-2; J: TRBJ2-5; size: .; CDR3: CASSPSGGSWETQYF; DNA: TGTGCCAGCAGCCCCAGCGGGGGATCGTGGGAGACCCAGTACTTC
D: .; V: TRBV7-7; J: TRBJ2-3; size: .; CDR3: CASSPLRGTDTQYF; DNA: TGTGCCAGCAGCCCTCTGAGGGGCACAGATACGCAGTATTTT
D: .; V: TRBV7-8; J: TRBJ1-5; size: once; CDR3: CASSSSETGLRGQPQHF; DNA: TGTGCCAGCAGCTCCTCCGAGACAGGCCTAAGGGGTCAGCCCCAGCATTTT
D: .; V: TRBV5-4; J: TRBJ2-7; size: few; CDR3: CASSFDWDEQYF; DNA: TGTGCCAGCAGCTTCGACTGGGACGAGCAGTACTTC
D: TRBD2; V: TRBV19; J: TRBJ2-1; size: .; CDR3: CASSIDPGLAGGMKQFF; DNA: TGTGCCAGTAGTATAGATCCGGGACTAGCGGGAGGGATGAAGCAGTTCTTC
D: .; V: TRBV27; J: TRBJ2-5; size: .; CDR3: CASSPLGARQETQYF; DNA: TGTGCCAGCAGCCCCCTCGGGGCCCGACAAGAGACCCAGTACTTC
D: .; V: TRBV4-1; J: TRBJ1-2; size: .; CDR3: CASSQDQYYGYTF; DNA: TGCGCCAGCAGCCAAGATCAATACTATGGCTACACCTTC
D: .; V: TRBV5-1; J: TRBJ1-3; size: .; CDR3: CASSLTRTDSGNTIYF; DNA: TGCGCCAGCAGCTTGACCCGGACAGACTCTGGAAACACCATATATTTT
D: .; V: TRBV7-3; J: TRBJ2-2; size: .; CDR3: CASSLGSGPGGELFF; DNA: TGTGCCAGCAGCTTGGGAAGCGGTCCGGGAGGGGAGCTGTTTTTT
D: .; V: TRBV15; J: TRBJ1-3; size: .; CDR3: CATSRAVQIGNTIYF; DNA: TGTGCCACCAGCAGAGCCGTCCAGATTGGAAACACCATATATTTT
D: .; V: TRBV6-1; J: TRBJ2-5; size: .; CDR3: CASSRQETQYF; DNA: TGTGCCAGCAGTCGTCAAGAGACCCAGTACTTC
D: TRBD1; V: TRBV5-1; J: TRBJ2-3; size: .; CDR3: CASSLGDRVSTDTQYF; DNA: TGCGCCAGCAGCTTGGGGGACAGGGTAAGCACAGATACGCAGTATTTT
D: TRBD2; V: TRBV12-5; J: TRBJ2-1; size: .; CDR3: CASGLDSGNQLF; DNA: TGTGCTAGTGGTTTGGATAGCGGGAATCAGCTCTTC
D: .; V: TRBV20-1; J: TRBJ1-6; size: .; CDR3: CSASLTTPLHF; DNA: TGCAGTGCTAGTCTCACTACACCCCTCCACTTT
D: .; V: TRBV9; J: TRBJ2-5; size: .; CDR3: CASSVGQGFQETQYF; DNA: TGTGCCAGCAGCGTAGGGCAGGGATTTCAAGAGACCCAGTACTTC
D: .; V: TRBV6-1; J: TRBJ1-4; size: few; CDR3: CASSEAQGVGEKLFF; DNA: TGTGCCAGCAGTGAGGCCCAGGGCGTGGGAGAAAAACTGTTTTTT
D: TRBD1; V: TRBV2; J: TRBJ1-5; size: once; CDR3: CASSSGQSPNQPQHF; DNA: TGTGCCAGCAGTTCGGGACAGTCTCCCAATCAGCCCCAGCATTTT